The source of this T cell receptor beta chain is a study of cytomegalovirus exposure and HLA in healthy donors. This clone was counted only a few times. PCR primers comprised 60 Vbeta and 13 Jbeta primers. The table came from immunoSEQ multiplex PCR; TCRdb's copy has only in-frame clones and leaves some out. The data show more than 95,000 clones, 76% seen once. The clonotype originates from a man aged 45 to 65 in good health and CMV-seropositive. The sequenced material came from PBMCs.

The CDR3 coding sequence is TGTGCCAGCAGCTTAGCGGGACTAGCGGGATTGGGGGGAGAGACCCAGTACTTC. It yields the protein CASSLAGLAGLGGETQYF. This sequence joins TRBV7-9 and TRBJ2-5; TRBD2 matches at 13 bases. Germline V CDR1 and CDR2: SEHNR, FQNEAQ (reference sequence). This CDR3 spans 18 amino acids. The V segment lost 0 bases and the J segment 4 bases; nucleotides outside the gene matches: 8. Full variable domain (outside the CDR3, taken from reference TRBV7-9 and TRBJ2-5): DTGVSQNPRHKITKRGQNVTFRCDPISEHNRLYWYRQTLGQGPEFLTYFQNEAQLEKSRLLSDRFSAERPKGSFSTLEIQRTEQGDSAMYLCASSLAGLAGLGGETQYFGPGTRLLVL.